Sequencing of this TCR beta chain was carried out in a study of shared clonotypes between healthy human individuals (dated by TCRdb to the early 2020s). About the study as a whole: The cohort comprised two women and a few men aged 18 to 49 years. The study deeply sequenced blood TCR repertoires of five healthy adults to estimate repertoire size and the extent of clonotype sharing between individuals. To increase sequencing depth and limit assay-specific biases, TCR repertoire library preparation and sequencing were carried out by different laboratories using diverse techniques. Leukapheresis yielded between about 0.8 and 8.9 billion PBMCs per donor.

Healthy HIV-negative adults with no recently reported acute infections or vaccinations were included as donors. Every donor was a Caucasian adult residing in Nashville, Tennessee, USA. For unsorted samples, tens of millions of PBMCs were counted, and genomic DNA was extracted using the QIAamp DNA Blood Mini kit. Blood was collected by leukapheresis, and PBMCs were isolated by Ficoll-Histopaque density gradient centrifugation and then cryopreserved in liquid nitrogen vapor phase. Including the terminal cysteine and phenylalanine, the CDR3 comprises 14 residues. This entry keeps only the CDR3 DNA: 42 bases, framed from base 1. The germline ends are 14 bases apart after V is trimmed by 6 bases and J by 3 bases. Sequences LGHNT (CDR1) and FRNRAP (CDR2) are obtained from the germline V gene. To note about this clone: The target of this receptor is not known. No much larger clonotype is one base removed from it; base qualities were not supplied.

Using the deep immunoSEQ assay, multiplex PCR amplified TCR CDR3 regions from genomic DNA. Extracted genomic DNA from each cell subset was spread evenly across all wells of several immunoSEQ 96-well plates, with each plate serving as a replicate. For unsorted PBMC, each replicate PCR was loaded with about 280 ng genomic DNA, equivalent to approximately 33,000 T cell genomes. Unsorted PBMC genomic DNA was sequenced across ten immunoSEQ deep assay plates. Purified libraries were quantified with a Qubit 3.0 fluorometer, sized on a Bioanalyzer 2100, and re-quantified with the KAPA Library Quantification kit. Every immunoSEQ 96-well plate was sequenced on a dedicated single-read 150-cycle Illumina NextSeq 550 flow cell. The study's own analysis went as follows. The immunoSEQ output contained only junctional sequences without quality scores, so filtering could not match that applied to full-length reads. Sequences were annotated with PyIR, a Python wrapper for IgBLAST v1.9, using IMGT germline references to assign V/J genes and CDR3. Reads were removed for weak V/J assignments (E-value above 1e-6), missing CDR3, stop codons, out-of-frame junctions, or ambiguous translated residues. A V3J clonotype was defined by an identical inferred V gene, J gene, and CDR3 amino acid sequence. Percentage overlap between repertoires was computed as shared unique clonotypes divided by the size of the smaller repertoire. Repertoire richness was assessed with RTK rarefaction, the Chao1 estimator, and Recon v2.1 estimates of unobserved clonotypes. TCRdb took this table from immuneACCESS and kept in-frame rearrangements with V and J called. Such tables lack part of the clones; where checked against another copy, unresolved V genes explain under half of the gap, and the rest is unexplained. The V and J calls and the clone size are those of that table, but D and trimming were determined from the DNA. Present in this sample are fewer than 600,000 clones, about 74% of which were seen just once. The biggest ten clones account for approximately 12% of the sample.

Points the paper makes about the study in general: Only blood was sampled, and tissue TCR repertoires likely differ from those in blood. Based on pairwise subsampling, the degree of clonotype sharing among donors was expected to be affected by sequencing depth. The small number of donors limited the genetic and exposure-history diversity represented.

Recombination connected TRBV12-5 to TRBJ2-5; TRBD2 is a possible D gene, resting on 6 matching bases. The sample was PBMCs. The TCR sequence derives from a woman aged 40-49 years in good health. Some clones in this sample may be carry-over from other donors' samples. The CDR3 region reads CASGPGEAKETQYF. The bases are TGTGCTAGTGGCCCCGGGGAGGCAAAAGAGACCCAGTACTTC.